The 16 T cell receptor beta chains below come from one sample, sequenced in a study of cytomegalovirus exposure and HLA in healthy donors. PCR was performed using 60 Vbeta and 13 Jbeta primers. Method: immunoSEQ multiplex PCR; TCRdb's copy keeps in-frame clones and lacks some. The sample yields roughly 150,000 clones, around 72% seen once. The material sequenced was PBMCs. The receptors here all came from a woman in her thirties or forties in good health and CMV-seropositive.

This clone was detected a few times. The J gene is TRBJ1-5, the V gene TRBV6-6; TRBD1 matches 7 bases. The V and J ends lost 5 bases and 6 bases, in that order; junction bases with no gene match: 7. The CDR3 sequence is 14 residues long. Germline loops: CDR1 MNHNY, CDR2 SVGAGI (reference sequence). Here the CDR3 reads CASSDTGESQPQHF. The CDR3 bases are TGTGCCAGCAGTGATACAGGGGAAAGTCAGCCCCAGCATTTT.

This clone was counted once. This chain connects TRBV6-1 to TRBJ1-2; possible D gene TRBD1, 6 bases. CDR3 length: 13 amino acids. CDR1 is MNHNS, CDR2 SASEGT, per germline. The V end lost 6 bases, the J end lost 2 bases, and 10 bases lay between the germline ends. The CDR3 DNA is TGTGCCAGCAGCCGACAGGACAACTATGGCTACACCTTC. Translating it yields CASSRQDNYGYTF.

This rearrangement joins TRBV30 to TRBJ1-3, with TRBD1 identical over 8 bases. With V trimmed by 0 bases and J by 6 bases, 4 bases remained unmatched. Germline V gene lookup returns CDR1 GTSNPN and CDR2 SVGIG (reference sequence). CDR3 size: 14 residues. CDR3 sequence: CAWSVAGGQNTIYF. DNA for the CDR3: TGTGCCTGGAGTGTCGCAGGGGGCCAAAACACCATATATTTT.

The rearrangement links TRBV6-1 to TRBJ1-3, with D unclear. CDR1 and CDR2 (germline): MNHNS, SASEGT. The CDR3 spans 15 residues. The V gene lost 2 bases and the J gene lost 0 bases, with 8 bases spanning the gap. The CDR3 reads CASSEPHSSGNTIYF. Written as DNA, the CDR3 is TGTGCCAGCAGTGAACCTCACAGCTCTGGAAACACCATATATTTT.

The rearrangement joins TRBV5-1 to TRBJ2-7; 10 bases are shared with TRBD2. The CDR3 totals 15 residues. V shed 4 bases and J 2 bases; nucleotides not matched to a gene: 6. Germline values: CDR1 SGHRS, CDR2 YFSETQ. The CDR3 region has the DNA TGCGCCAGCAGCATCACTAGCGGGGAGACCTACGAGCAGTACTTC. As protein: CASSITSGETYEQYF.

The chain uses TRBV7-2 and TRBJ2-6, with D possibly matching TRBD2 (5 bases). From germline, CDR1 is SGHTA and CDR2 FQGNSA. The CDR3 extends over 19 amino acids. The V end was cut by 5 bases, the J end by 0 bases, with 20 bases between. CDR3 nucleotides: TGTGCCAGCAGCCGCTTCGAAGAGGGCTTATTCTCTGGGGCCAACGTCCTGACTTTC. This sequence encodes CASSRFEEGLFSGANVLTF.

The chain couples TRBV7-6 to TRBJ2-7; weak D call: TRBD2 (5 bases). The length of the CDR3 is 15 residues. Deletions cut 1 base from V and 5 bases from J, with 15 bases between. Germline V gene sequence: CDR1 SGHVS, CDR2 FNYEAQ. DNA of the CDR3: TGTGCCAGCAGCTTAGGCGGGTCTCCAAGGGACGAGCAGTACTTC. Its protein product is CASSLGGSPRDEQYF.

The CDR3 bases are TGTGCCTGGACTAATAATTCACCCCTCCACTTT. Amino acid sequence: CAWTNNSPLHF. V gene TRBV30 combines with J gene TRBJ1-6; D unresolved. CDR1 is GTSNPN, CDR2 SVGIG, per germline (reference sequence). CDR3 length: 11 amino acids. The V and J ends lost 4 bases and 5 bases respectively, with 3 bases between them.

Here the CDR3 reads CASSFDRPYEQYF. The CDR3 DNA is TGTGCCAGCAGCTTCGACAGGCCCTACGAGCAGTACTTC. The rearrangement uses TRBV5-5 and TRBJ2-7; D might be TRBD1 (6 bases). There are 13 residues in the CDR3. V lost 2 bases and J lost 2, with 8 bases in between. The germline V gene encodes CDR1 SGHKS and CDR2 YYEKEE (reference sequence).

This chain connects TRBV6-5 to TRBJ1-2, with 7 bases identical to TRBD1. V dropped 6 bases and J dropped 3; count of bases not matched to a gene: 4. Germline CDR1 is MNHEY and CDR2 is SVGAGI. CDR3 length equals 13 residues. The CDR3 protein is CASRGGQYYGYTF. The CDR3 nucleotides are TGTGCCAGCAGAGGGGGACAGTACTATGGCTACACCTTC.

Only a few counts were recorded for this clone. This sequence joins TRBV6-1 and TRBJ1-5; D is possibly TRBD1 (5 bases). Trimming removed 2 bases at V and 3 bases at J, with 8 bases between. Germline-derived CDR1 and CDR2 are MNHNS and SASEGT. CDR3 length equals 14 residues. The CDR3 is CASSERQSNQPQHF. The DNA for the CDR3 is TGTGCCAGCAGTGAAAGACAGTCCAATCAGCCCCAGCATTTT.

The chain employs TRBV30 and TRBJ1-2, with unresolved D. Trimming removed 0 bases at V and 2 bases at J, with 10 bases between. The CDR3 runs 14 residues. Germline V CDR1 and CDR2: GTSNPN, SVGIG (reference sequence). For the CDR3, the DNA is TGTGCCTGGAGTGTAAGGACTCACAACTATGGCTACACCTTC. This codes for CAWSVRTHNYGYTF.

The rearrangement joins TRBV14 to TRBJ2-7; 7 nucleotides align to TRBD1. V was pared by 1 base and J by 3 bases, with 6 bases of the junction left unmatched. The CDR3 has 15 residues. Per germline, CDR1 SGHDN and CDR2 FVKESK. CDR3: CASSQVGPGGYEQYF. The DNA for the CDR3 is TGTGCCAGCAGCCAAGTGGGGCCAGGGGGCTACGAGCAGTACTTC.

The chain couples TRBV7-8 to TRBJ2-2, with 7 bases matching TRBD1. The junction had 9 bases not matched to a gene; V was cut back by 6 bases and J by 2 bases. The germline gives CDR1 SGHVS, CDR2 FQNEAQ. This CDR3 is built from 16 residues. CDR3 in amino acids: CASSSPQGSNTGELFF. CDR3 nucleotides: TGTGCCAGCAGTTCCCCACAGGGGTCCAACACCGGGGAGCTGTTTTTT.

This clone was seen only a few times. The chain employs TRBV6-1 and TRBJ2-3; 7 bases are shared with TRBD2. Germline-derived CDR1 and CDR2 are MNHNS and SASEGT. This CDR3 spans 15 amino acids. Unmatched junction bases numbered 9, after V lost 5 bases and J lost 4 bases. The CDR3 region has the DNA TGTGCCAGCAGTAAGTGGACTAGTAGCGCAGATACGCAGTATTTT. Translating gives CASSKWTSSADTQYF.

The chain couples TRBV30 to TRBJ2-3, with 8 bases that match TRBD2. CDR1 is GTSNPN and CDR2 is SVGIG in the germline V gene (reference sequence). V was pared by 5 bases and J by 2 bases, with 9 bases of the junction left unmatched. This CDR3 region has 15 residues. The CDR3: CAWGLIAGPTDTQYF. The CDR3 bases are TGTGCCTGGGGCCTTATAGCGGGGCCCACAGATACGCAGTATTTT.